The rows below give T cell receptor beta chains drawn from one sample of a study of glioma-infiltrating T cells. One entry per CDR3 protein results from TCRdb running MiXCR on the multiplex PCR reads. The sample lists some 85,000 distinct CDR3 sequences, 20% to 25% occurring once. The specimen was glioma tissue, nonneoplastic brain tissue, or PBMCs (not recorded which). Receptor source: a human donor with low-grade glioma or glioblastoma, undergoing nonglioma brain surgery, or in good health (not recorded which). Each CDR3 is given with its conserved first and last residue. A D gene is named only where the DNA matches it firmly. A row's size may be missing; if present it is once, few, many or a size class.

j_call v_call clone_size d_call cdr3_nt cdr3_aa
TRBJ2-5 TRBV6-1 few NA TGTGCCAGCAGCATCCGGTCGGGGGGCGCGATGGTGACCCAGTACTTC CASSIRSGGAMVTQYF
TRBJ2-5 TRBV18 few NA TGTGCCAGCTCACGGCAGGAGGGCGAGACCCAGTACTTC CASSRQEGETQYF
TRBJ2-3 TRBV30 few TRBD2 TGTGCCTGGAGTGTCCTAGCGGGAGCAGATACGCAGTATTTT CAWSVLAGADTQYF
TRBJ2-7 TRBV11-2 many TRBD2 TGTGCCAGCGCCTCCAACAGCGGGGGGGTGAGTTACGAGCAGTACTTC CASASNSGGVSYEQYF
TRBJ1-2 TRBV19 many NA TGTGCCAGTATGGGTGACTATGGCTACACCTTC CASMGDYGYTF
TRBJ2-5 TRBV15 many TRBD2 TGTGCCACCAGCAGAGGAACTAGCGGGGGGCATGAGACCCAGTACTTC CATSRGTSGGHETQYF
TRBJ2-1 TRBV18 NA TRBD1 TGTGCCAGCTCACGCGGACAGGGAAGGAATGAGCAGTTCTTC CASSRGQGRNEQFF
TRBJ1-5 TRBV3-1 many NA TGTGCCAGCAGCCAAGGTTCGAGCCGGGATCAGCCCCAGCATTTT CASSQGSSRDQPQHF
TRBJ1-2 TRBV25-1 many TRBD1 TGTGCCAGCAGTGATGGTGACAGGGGAGGGGACTATGGCTACACCTTC CASSDGDRGGDYGYTF
TRBJ1-6 TRBV12-3/TRBV12-4 NA TRBD1 TGTGCCAGCAGTTCCAGGGGGTCAAGTTCACCCCTCCACTTT CASSSRGSSSPLHF
TRBJ2-7 TRBV6-1 many NA TGTGCCAGCAGCCCGATGTGGGGCTACGAGCAGTACTTC CASSPMWGYEQYF
TRBJ2-3 TRBV7-9 NA TRBD2 TGTGCCAGCAGCTTACTCGGACTAGCGGGAGCAGATACGCAGTATTTT CASSLLGLAGADTQYF
TRBJ2-3 TRBV24-1 few TRBD2 TGTGCCACCAGTGACCGAACCGGGGGACTAGCGGGAGATACGCAGTATTTT CATSDRTGGLAGDTQYF
TRBJ2-5 TRBV29-1 few TRBD2 TGCAGCGGACAGCGGGGGGGAGAGACCCAGTACTTC CSGQRGGETQYF
TRBJ2-7 TRBV12-3/TRBV12-4 few NA TGTGCCAGCAGTTTGGGGTTCGACGAGCAGTACTTC CASSLGFDEQYF
TRBJ2-5 TRBV10-3 NA TRBD2 TGTGCCATCAGTGGAAGGCGGGAGCGAGAGACCCAGTACTTC CAISGRRERETQYF
TRBJ1-4 TRBV14 NA NA TGTGCCAGCAGCCTCGCACAAGGAGCTAATGAAAAACTGTTTTTT CASSLAQGANEKLFF
TRBJ2-3 TRBV7-6 many NA TGTGCCAGCAGCTTACTAGCGCTAGATACGCAGTATTTT CASSLLALDTQYF
TRBJ2-7 TRBV6-1 many TRBD1 TGTGCCAGCAGTCCGGGACAGGGGTGGTCAAAAGGAACCTACGAGCAGTACTTC CASSPGQGWSKGTYEQYF
TRBJ1-5 TRBV6-1 many TRBD1 TGTGCCAGCAGTCCAACAGGGGGACGCAATCAGCCCCAGCATTTT CASSPTGGRNQPQHF
TRBJ1-3 TRBV18 many NA TGTGCCAGCTCAGGGCGCACCATATATTTT CASSGRTIYF
TRBJ2-3 TRBV29-1 NA NA TGCAGCGTTATATCGGGCACAGATACGCAGTATTTT CSVISGTDTQYF
TRBJ2-1 TRBV5-1 NA TRBD1 TGCGCCAGCAGCTTTGGACAGGTCTACAATGAGCAGTTCTTC CASSFGQVYNEQFF
TRBJ2-7 TRBV27 many NA TGTGCCAGCAGTCCGCGACAGGATTCCTACGAGCAGTACTTC CASSPRQDSYEQYF
TRBJ1-1 TRBV29-1 NA NA TGCAGCGTTGAAGATAGGGGCAGGCGCCCTGAAGCTTTCTTT CSVEDRGRRPEAFF
TRBJ2-7 TRBV7-2 NA NA TGTGCCAGCAGCTTATCGGTCGGGTCCTCCTACGAGCAGTACTTC CASSLSVGSSYEQYF
TRBJ1-1 TRBV6-6 many NA TGTGCCAGCAGTTACTCAGCGGGTCACACTGAAGCTTTCTTT CASSYSAGHTEAFF
TRBJ2-7 TRBV6-2/TRBV6-3 many NA TGTGCCAGCAGTTACTCCGTGGGAGAGCAGTACTTC CASSYSVGEQYF
TRBJ1-1 TRBV2 many NA TGTGCCAGCAGTGACAGTCGATTGGGCACTGAAGCTTTCTTT CASSDSRLGTEAFF
TRBJ2-5 TRBV7-2 NA TRBD2 TGTGCCAGCAGCATCCGGACTAGCGGGAAAGAGACCCAGTGCTTC CASSIRTSGKETQCF
TRBJ2-7 TRBV5-5 NA TRBD1 TGTGCCAGCAGTGGACAGGGTGCCTACGAGCAGTACTTC CASSGQGAYEQYF
TRBJ2-1 TRBV4-2 many TRBD2 TGTGCCAGCAGCAGTAGCGGGCTCTCCTACAATGAGCAGTTCTTC CASSSSGLSYNEQFF
TRBJ2-5 TRBV10-2 NA TRBD2 TGCGCCAGCATAGCGGGAAGCCCCCGTGGGACCCAGTACTTC CASIAGSPRGTQYF
TRBJ2-1 TRBV11-2 NA TRBD2 TGTGCCAGCAGCTTAAGCGGGGGATCATACCCCTACAATGAGCAGTTCTTC CASSLSGGSYPYNEQFF
TRBJ2-1 TRBV2 many NA TGTGCCAGCAGTACAGGGTTCCATGAGCAGTTCTTC CASSTGFHEQFF
TRBJ1-5 TRBV29-1 few NA TGCAGCGTGACGGACGGCAATCAGCCCCAGCATTTT CSVTDGNQPQHF
TRBJ2-1 TRBV7-2 many NA TGTGCCAGCAGCCTGTGGGGGCCGGGAAATGAGCAGTTCTTC CASSLWGPGNEQFF
TRBJ2-4 TRBV11-2 NA NA TGTGCCAGCAGCTTAGTTAGAGAGGGCAAAAACATTCAGTACTTC CASSLVREGKNIQYF
TRBJ2-5 TRBV7-6 many NA TGTGCCAGCAGCGTAGCTCAAGAGACCCAGTACTTC CASSVAQETQYF
TRBJ1-1 TRBV5-1 few NA TGCGCCAGCAGCTCCGGGGCGGGGGGGCTCGACACTGAAGCTTTCTTT CASSSGAGGLDTEAFF
TRBJ2-4 TRBV20-1 many NA TGCAGTGCTAAACCGGGAGCCAAAAACATTCAGTACTTC CSAKPGAKNIQYF
TRBJ1-2 TRBV29-1 many TRBD1 TGCAGCGGGGGACAGACTAACTATGGCTACACCTTC CSGGQTNYGYTF
TRBJ2-2 TRBV4-1 NA TRBD1 TGCGCCAGCAGCTCCGGGACAGGGGATTTATCGAACACCGGGGAGCTGTTTTTT CASSSGTGDLSNTGELFF
TRBJ2-7 TRBV20-1 many TRBD2 TGCAGTGCTAGAGGACTAGCGGGAGCCGGCGGCGAGCAGTACTTC CSARGLAGAGGEQYF